This T cell receptor (beta chain) was found in a study of cytomegalovirus exposure and HLA in healthy donors. The PCR made use of 60 Vbeta and 13 Jbeta primers. Profiling relied on immunoSEQ multiplex PCR, and the TCRdb table lists in-frame clones only, not all of them. The sample holds about 110,000 clones, about two thirds seen once. Losses at the gene ends were 4 bases for V and 8 bases for J; bases not matched to a gene: 5. The CDR3 covers 13 residues. Germline CDR1 reads SQVTM; CDR2 reads ANQGSEA. The sequence derives from a female donor in good health and CMV-seronegative. This chain connects TRBV29-1 to TRBJ2-4; TRBD1 agrees at 10 bases. Sequenced input: PBMCs. The CDR3 spells CSVVRQGADIQYF. The CDR3, as DNA: TGCAGCGTTGTCCGACAGGGGGCAGACATTCAGTACTTC.